This T cell receptor beta chain came from a study of Ad26.COV2.S vaccination and SARS-CoV-2 variants. Study-wide background: The study gave Ad26.COV2.S intramuscularly, once or twice 56 days apart. Study-wide points: The TCR-based breadth and depth measures might underestimate overall T cell responses.

Libraries were prepared by immunoSEQ multiplex PCR; TCRdb keeps only in-frame clonotypes and omits some of them. The table has roughly 420,000 clones, 88% seen once. V gave up 4 bases and J gave up 3 bases; unmatched junction bases: 5. From germline, CDR1 is MDHEN and CDR2 SYDVKM. The CDR3 runs 15 residues. Concerning this clone itself: Its antigen is unidentified.

Treatment denoted: some 20 received Ad26.COV2.S at low or high dose, single or two shots; several received placebo; per-sample allocation not given. The study sampled participants on day 63 after the first vaccine or placebo injection. An adult of 18-55 years in Boston served as donor. Material: peripheral blood, obtained in a trial of Ad26.COV2.S vaccine versus placebo. The V gene is TRBV28, the J gene TRBJ1-2; 10 bases align to TRBD1. The clonotype comes from a person aged 18 to 65 who received the Ad26.COV2.S COVID-19 vaccine or a placebo. The CDR3 protein is CASSSRQGAYYGYTF. The CDR3 DNA is TGTGCCAGCAGTTCGAGACAGGGGGCATACTATGGCTACACCTTC.